This T cell receptor beta chain was documented in a study of CD8 T cells in Susac syndrome. Regarding this clonotype: Its specificity is not known.

Germline assignment: CDR1 LGHNA and CDR2 YSLEER. Trimming left V 0 bases short and J 7 bases short, with 12 bases between. The CDR3 covers 14 residues. TCR beta sequencing was performed on blood CD8+ and CD4+ T cells. TEMRA cells were FACS-enriched, unlike CD8+ and CD4+ T cells, which were negatively isolated. RNA totalling 0.5 to 1 ug underwent reverse transcription with random hexamers. Amplification of TCR beta CDR3 was carried out by immunoSEQ multiplex PCR, which covered 54 Vbeta and 13 Jbeta segments. Each CDR3 protein gets one entry after TCRdb re-called the immunoSEQ multiplex PCR reads with MiXCR. The top ten clones hold approximately 0.089% of a sample with about 190,000 distinct CDR3 sequences, 95% of them seen once. General study findings and limits: The authors found no clonal expansion in Susac syndrome CD4+ T cell repertoires.

The chain couples TRBV4-3 to TRBJ2-5, with a tentative D call TRBD2 (5 bases). This clonotype originated in a human donor with Susac syndrome. The sequencing input was CD4+ T cells from PBMCs. The CDR3 sequence is CASSQDGGIRTQYF. As DNA, the CDR3 is TGCGCCAGCAGCCAAGATGGAGGAATTAGGACCCAGTACTTC.